A single sample gave rise to the 24 T cell receptor beta chains below, sequenced in a study of Ad26.COV2.S vaccination and SARS-CoV-2 variants. Measured with immunoSEQ multiplex PCR; TCRdb has only the in-frame clones, and not every one. Found here are roughly 500,000 clones, about 83% of them singletons; the top ten hold roughly 13%. Indicated treatment: roughly 18 received Ad26.COV2.S at low or high dose, single or two shots; 5 received placebo; per-sample allocation not given. Following the first vaccine or placebo injection, samples were taken on day 63. Sequences were derived from peripheral blood, sampled in a trial of Ad26.COV2.S vaccine versus placebo. The receptors shown here come from a person between 18 and 65 years old who received the Ad26.COV2.S COVID-19 vaccine or a placebo.

The chain links TRBV5-1 to TRBJ2-7; D is possibly TRBD1 (7 bases). Germline values: CDR1 SGHRS, CDR2 YFSETQ. The CDR3 extends over 15 amino acids. The V gene lost 4 bases and the J gene lost 2 bases, with 16 bases spanning the gap. DNA of the CDR3: TGCGCCAGCAGCCCAGGACTAACAGGGGCCTACGAGCAGTACTTC. Its translation: CASSPGLTGAYEQYF.

The chain combines TRBV6-5 with TRBJ1-1, with unresolved D. CDR1 and CDR2 from the germline V gene are MNHEY and SVGAGI. CDR3 length: 11 residues. Trimming stripped 8 bases from V and 8 bases from J, with 12 bases between. The CDR3 loop reads CASPDAGEAFF. For the CDR3, the DNA is TGTGCCAGCCCCGACGCTGGGGAAGCTTTCTTT.

The rearrangement uses TRBV2 and TRBJ2-2, with D tentatively TRBD1 or TRBD2 (5 bases each). Germline CDR1 is SNHLY and CDR2 is FYNNEI. The CDR3 extends over 13 amino acids. V dropped 6 bases and J dropped 6 bases, with 11 bases sitting between them. CDR3 protein: CASRPVGAGELFF. The CDR3 DNA follows: TGTGCCAGCAGACCCGTGGGGGCCGGGGAGCTGTTTTTT.

The V call is TRBV7-3, the J call TRBJ2-1; 7 bases agree with TRBD1. CDR3 size: 14 residues. Germline loops: CDR1 SGHTA, CDR2 FQGTGA. The trim removed 6 bases at V and 6 bases at J, leaving 8 bases unmatched. The CDR3 nucleotides are TGTGCCAGCAGTTCTCGACAGGGTCGCAATGAGCAGTTCTTC. Its protein product is CASSSRQGRNEQFF.

V gene TRBV5-1 combines with J gene TRBJ2-7, with D hard to call. The CDR3 is 14 residues long. Trimming pared 0 bases from V and 8 bases from J, leaving 15 bases between. Germline loops: CDR1 SGHRS, CDR2 YFSETQ. The CDR3 DNA follows: TGCGCCAGCAGCTTGGACCCCAACCCCGCTAAGCAGTACTTC. It codes for CASSLDPNPAKQYF.

The rearrangement joins TRBV19 to TRBJ1-2; D is undetermined. Trimming pared 2 bases from V and 5 bases from J, leaving 9 bases between. The V gene's germline CDR1 is LNHDA and CDR2 SQIVND (reference sequence). CDR3 length equals 13 residues. The DNA of the CDR3 is TGTGCCAGTAGTATACCGGACGTTTATGGCTACACCTTC. Amino acid sequence: CASSIPDVYGYTF.

This chain connects TRBV2 to TRBJ1-5, with a tentative D call TRBD1 (6 bases). Looked up from germline, CDR1 is SNHLY and CDR2 is FYNNEI. This CDR3 is built from 11 residues. V lost 3 bases to trimming and J lost 14 bases, with 11 bases between them. CDR3 protein: CASSDGGPKHF. CDR3 nucleotide sequence: TGTGCCAGCAGTGATGGGGGGCCTAAGCATTTT.

The J gene is TRBJ2-7, the V gene TRBV28; 12 bases fit TRBD2. Germline lookup yields CDR1 MDHEN and CDR2 SYDVKM. This CDR3 spans 15 amino acids. V was pared by 5 bases and J by 4 bases, with 6 bases of the junction left unmatched. The CDR3 loop is CASSGRLAGEYEQYF. The CDR3 coding sequence is TGTGCCAGCAGTGGGAGACTAGCGGGAGAGTACGAGCAGTACTTC. The variable domain in full, with the rest retrieved from reference TRBV28 and TRBJ2-7, is DVKVTQSSRYLVKRTGEKVFLECVQDMDHENMFWYRQDPGLGLRLIYFSYDVKMKEKGDIPEGYSVSREKKERFSLILESASTNQTSMYLCASSGRLAGEYEQYFGPGTRLTVT.

This sequence joins TRBV19 and TRBJ2-1, with 10 bases lining up with TRBD1. Per germline, CDR1 LNHDA and CDR2 SQIVND (reference sequence). The CDR3 extends over 15 amino acids. V was clipped by 0 bases and J by 7 bases; unmatched bases: 3. This CDR3 reads CASSIDGQGVNEQFF. CDR3 sequence (DNA): TGTGCCAGTAGTATAGATGGACAGGGGGTAAATGAGCAGTTCTTC. Based on the CDR3 plus reference TRBV19 and TRBJ2-1, the full variable domain is DGGITQSPKYLFRKEGQNVTLSCEQNLNHDAMYWYRQDPGQGLRLIYYSQIVNDFQKGDIAEGYSVSREKKESFPLTVTSAQKNPTAFYLCASSIDGQGVNEQFFGPGTRLTVL.

This rearrangement joins TRBV4-3 to TRBJ1-4, with D possibly being TRBD1 (5 bases). The germline V gene encodes CDR1 LGHNA and CDR2 YSLEER. The V end was cut by 4 bases, the J end by 8 bases, with 23 bases between. The CDR3 spans 17 residues. The CDR3 DNA is TGCGCCAGCAGCCGAAACTCCGGCACAGGCAAGGGAGAAAAACTGTTTTTT. Translated, it gives CASSRNSGTGKGEKLFF.

The chain is built from TRBV19 and TRBJ2-1, with 10 nucleotides matching TRBD2. Trimming removed 4 bases from V and 2 bases from J; junction bases left unmatched: 5. This CDR3 spans 16 amino acids. The germline V gene has CDR1 LNHDA and CDR2 SQIVND (reference sequence). The CDR3 bases are TGTGCCAGTAGTACCGGACTAGCGGAACCCTACAATGAGCAGTTCTTC. Translation gives CASSTGLAEPYNEQFF.

The J gene is TRBJ2-7, the V gene TRBV6-9, with 12 nucleotides matching TRBD2. V trimming: 6 bases; J trimming: 5 bases; junction bases outside the gene matches: 14. The CDR3 runs to 17 residues. The germline V gene has CDR1 MNHGY and CDR2 SVAAGI. The CDR3 region is CASSPNARTSGNHEQYF. CDR3 DNA sequence: TGTGCCAGCAGCCCGAACGCCAGGACTAGCGGGAACCACGAGCAGTACTTC.

The V and J genes are TRBV6-5 and TRBJ2-3; D unresolved. The CDR3 sequence is 10 residues long. Germline-derived CDR1 and CDR2 are MNHEY and SVGAGI. The V and J ends lost 10 bases and 4 bases respectively, with 6 bases between them. CDR3 protein: CATWADTQYF. In DNA form, the CDR3 reads TGTGCCACTTGGGCAGATACGCAGTATTTT.

This sequence joins TRBV30 and TRBJ1-4; 9 bases fit TRBD1. This CDR3 region has 14 residues. The germline gives CDR1 GTSNPN, CDR2 SVGIG (reference sequence). With V trimmed by 5 bases and J by 8 bases, 9 bases remained unmatched. The CDR3: CAWVGTGKNEKLFF. DNA for the CDR3: TGTGCCTGGGTGGGGACAGGGAAGAACGAAAAACTGTTTTTT.

Here the CDR3 DNA reads TGCGCCAGCAGCCTAGCAGGGAACTACGAGCAGTACTTC. Translated: CASSLAGNYEQYF. The genes are TRBV5-1 and TRBJ2-7; D is perhaps TRBD1 or TRBD2 (5 bases each). V dropped 4 bases and J dropped 3 bases, with 11 bases sitting between them. The germline gives CDR1 SGHRS, CDR2 YFSETQ. CDR3 length: 13 residues. Full variable domain (outside the CDR3, taken from reference TRBV5-1 and TRBJ2-7): KAGVTQTPRYLIKTRGQQVTLSCSPISGHRSVSWYQQTPGQGLQFLFEYFSETQRNKGNFPGRFSGRQFSNSRSEMNVSTLELGDSALYLCASSLAGNYEQYFGPGTRLTVT.

About this clone itself: Additional DNA sequences in this sample encode the identical CDR3. This rearrangement joins TRBV28 to TRBJ1-5; a weak D match, TRBD1 (5 bases). Germline values: CDR1 MDHEN, CDR2 SYDVKM. The V gene lost 2 bases and the J gene lost 2 bases, with 7 bases spanning the gap. This CDR3 spans 14 amino acids. Written as DNA, the CDR3 is TGTGCCAGCAGTTTAGGCAGGGGCAATCAGCCCCAGCATTTT. Protein product: CASSLGRGNQPQHF.

The chain has TRBV5-1 and TRBJ2-2, with D hard to call. The germline V and J ends were trimmed by 3 bases and 6 bases, with 12 bases remaining between them. The CDR3 consists of 14 residues. The germline V gene encodes CDR1 SGHRS and CDR2 YFSETQ. The DNA for the CDR3 is TGCGCCAGCAGCTATTTAAGGTCAGCCGGGGAGCTGTTTTTT. It specifies CASSYLRSAGELFF. The variable domain in full, with the rest retrieved from reference TRBV5-1 and TRBJ2-2, is KAGVTQTPRYLIKTRGQQVTLSCSPISGHRSVSWYQQTPGQGLQFLFEYFSETQRNKGNFPGRFSGRQFSNSRSEMNVSTLELGDSALYLCASSYLRSAGELFFGEGSRLTVL.

This chain links TRBV24-1 with TRBJ2-1; D may correspond to TRBD1 or TRBD2 (5 bases each). The V end lost 5 bases, the J end lost 9 bases, and 10 bases lay between the germline ends. This CDR3 spans 12 amino acids. From germline, CDR1 is KGHDR and CDR2 SFDVKD. The CDR3 loop is CATSGFGAEQFF. DNA for the CDR3: TGTGCCACCAGTGGATTCGGGGCTGAGCAGTTCTTC.

J is TRBJ1-1 and V is TRBV18; tentative D call: TRBD1 (5 bases). The V gene lost 3 bases and the J gene lost 7 bases, with 9 bases spanning the gap. The CDR3 has 12 amino acids. The V gene's germline CDR1 is KGHSH and CDR2 LQKENI. Written as DNA, the CDR3 is TGTGCCAGCTCACCCCTGGGGGATGAAGCTTTCTTT. Protein sequence: CASSPLGDEAFF.

This rearrangement joins TRBV11-2 to TRBJ2-7, with D perhaps being TRBD1 or TRBD2 (5 bases each). V was pared by 0 bases and J by 0 bases, with 12 bases between. Germline V gene data show CDR1 as SGHAT and CDR2 as FQNNGV. This CDR3 spans 16 amino acids. The CDR3 protein is CASSLDRWGSSYEQYF. DNA of the CDR3: TGTGCCAGCAGCTTAGATAGGTGGGGGAGCTCCTACGAGCAGTACTTC.

This chain connects TRBV25-1 to TRBJ1-6; D unclear. V lost 1 base and J 0 bases, leaving 7 bases between the germline ends. Germline loops: CDR1 MGHDK, CDR2 SYGVNS. This CDR3 has 16 residues. CDR3 DNA: TGTGCCAGCAGTGAATCGAGGAGCTCCTATAATTCACCCCTCCACTTT. Translation gives CASSESRSSYNSPLHF.

The chain has TRBV5-5 and TRBJ2-1; D remains ambiguous. The CDR3 consists of 14 residues. Deletions cut 0 bases from V and 8 bases from J, with 12 bases between. Per germline, CDR1 SGHKS and CDR2 YYEKEE (reference sequence). CDR3 region: CASSLGHPVDEQFF. DNA of the CDR3: TGTGCCAGCAGCTTGGGACACCCAGTGGATGAGCAGTTCTTC.

This chain joins TRBV28 and TRBJ1-1; D may be TRBD1 (5 bases). CDR1 is MDHEN and CDR2 is SYDVKM in the germline V gene. The CDR3 spans 15 residues. V was cut by 5 bases and J by 4 bases, with 17 bases left in between. The CDR3 sequence is CASSLPGRGVTEAFF. The CDR3 DNA reads TGTGCCAGCAGTCTGCCCGGGAGAGGGGTCACTGAAGCTTTCTTT.

V gene TRBV4-3 combines with J gene TRBJ2-1; D remains unclear. V gave up 3 bases and J gave up 7 bases, with 4 bases separating them. Germline assignment: CDR1 LGHNA and CDR2 YSLEER. This CDR3 is built from 11 residues. CDR3 amino acids: CASSQANEQFF. The CDR3 bases are TGCGCCAGCAGCCAGGCTAATGAGCAGTTCTTC.